These 32 T cell receptor beta chains were all obtained from the same sample, sequenced in a study of shared clonotypes between healthy human individuals. TCRdb keeps only in-frame clones here, not all; method: immunoSEQ multiplex PCR. The sample yields 90,000 to 120,000 clones, over 65% seen once. Specimen: memory CD8+ T cells sorted from blood. Subset described: CD45RO+ cells pooled with CCR7-negative TemRA cells. The receptors originated from a woman aged 25 to 45 in good health.

The chain employs TRBV4-2 and TRBJ2-1, with 11 nucleotides matching TRBD2. Germline V gene data show CDR1 as LGHNA and CDR2 as YNFKEQ. J was trimmed by 7 bases and V by 0 bases; bases with no gene match: 11. The length of the CDR3 is 18 residues. Here the CDR3 reads CASSQENQLAGVINEQFF. CDR3 DNA: TGTGCCAGCAGCCAAGAGAACCAACTAGCGGGAGTGATTAATGAGCAGTTCTTC.

The chain combines TRBV28 with TRBJ1-5; D remains ambiguous. The CDR3 loop spans 14 amino acids. Germline loops: CDR1 MDHEN, CDR2 SYDVKM. V was shortened by 2 bases and J by 1 base, with 6 bases between the two germline ends. The CDR3 sequence: CASSLRQSNQPQHF. The CDR3 DNA sequence: TGTGCCAGCAGTTTACGGCAGAGCAATCAGCCCCAGCATTTT.

Regarding this clone: One junction end disagrees with the germline gene, perhaps due to a read error. In the same sample, other DNA sequences code for this CDR3. The V gene is TRBV6-1, the J gene TRBJ1-1, with 7 bases matching TRBD1. Germline V gene lookup returns CDR1 MNHNS and CDR2 SASEGT. This CDR3 comprises 15 residues. The CDR3 nucleotides are TGTGCCAGTAGTGAAGGTTTACAGGGGAGCGCTGAAGCTTTCTTT. Protein product: CASSEGLQGSAEAFF.

The chain uses TRBV19 and TRBJ1-3; TRBD1 is a possible D gene (5 bases). This CDR3 has 14 residues. Germline V lookup: CDR1 LNHDA, CDR2 SQIVND (reference sequence). V lost 10 bases and J lost 4, with 17 bases in between. CDR3 amino acids: CATWRERGGNTIYF. The CDR3 nucleotides are TGTGCCACCTGGAGGGAGAGGGGCGGAAACACCATATATTTT.

J is TRBJ2-1 and V is TRBV11-2; 7 nucleotides line up with TRBD2. Germline assignment: CDR1 SGHAT and CDR2 FQNNGV. The length of the CDR3 is 12 residues. CDR3 sequence: CVVGGGYNEQFF. Written as DNA, the CDR3 is TGTGTGGTCGGCGGGGGCTACAATGAGCAGTTCTTC.

The chain is built from TRBV5-1 and TRBJ1-4, with D tentatively TRBD1 (5 bases). Trimming cost V 3 bases and J 7 bases, with 16 bases left between them. CDR3 length: 15 residues. Germline V gives CDR1 SGHRS, CDR2 YFSETQ. CDR3 DNA sequence: TGCGCCAGCAGCTATGGGTTAAGGGGTCGTGAAAAACTGTTTTTT. It yields the protein CASSYGLRGREKLFF.

The rearrangement links TRBV28 to TRBJ1-4; D ambiguous. The CDR3 loop spans 13 amino acids. Trimming removed 4 bases at V and 5 bases at J, with 8 bases between. CDR1 and CDR2 from the germline V gene are MDHEN and SYDVKM. CDR3 nucleotides: TGTGCCAGCAGTTCCAATTCAAATGAAAAACTGTTTTTT. Translated, it gives CASSSNSNEKLFF. Based on the CDR3 plus reference TRBV28 and TRBJ1-4, the full variable domain is DVKVTQSSRYLVKRTGEKVFLECVQDMDHENMFWYRQDPGLGLRLIYFSYDVKMKEKGDIPEGYSVSREKKERFSLILESASTNQTSMYLCASSSNSNEKLFFGSGTQLSVL.

This chain uses TRBV28 with TRBJ1-2, with 7 nucleotides matching TRBD1. Per germline, CDR1 MDHEN and CDR2 SYDVKM. This CDR3 spans 13 amino acids. V shed 3 bases and J 6 bases; nucleotides not matched to a gene: 4. This CDR3 reads CASSLKGADGYTF. DNA of the CDR3: TGTGCCAGCAGTTTGAAGGGGGCGGATGGCTACACCTTC.

The rearrangement joins TRBV15 to TRBJ1-2, with D unresolved. CDR1 LNHNV and CDR2 YYDKDF come from the germline V gene (reference sequence). V dropped 0 bases and J dropped 8 bases, with 16 bases sitting between them. The CDR3 covers 15 residues. The CDR3 bases are TGTGCCACCAGCAGAGATCTAAGCGGGAGTCTCGGCTACACCTTC. Protein: CATSRDLSGSLGYTF.

A remark on this clone: The sample carries other DNA sequences with the same CDR3. This chain links TRBV29-1 with TRBJ1-2; D unresolved. Per the germline V gene, CDR1 is SQVTM and CDR2 is ANQGSEA. V was clipped by 6 bases and J by 4 bases, with 9 bases between them. This CDR3 region has 11 residues. This CDR3 is CSVAGLYGYTF. The DNA for the CDR3 is TGCAGCGTGGCGGGCCTCTATGGCTACACCTTC.

This clone was detected a few times. This CDR3 reads CASSFPPREARFTGELFF. In DNA, the CDR3 is TGTGCCAGCAGCTTCCCCCCGCGGGAGGCCCGATTCACCGGGGAGCTGTTTTTT. The chain joins TRBV11-2 to TRBJ2-2; 8 bases agree with TRBD2. V lost 3 bases to trimming and J lost 4 bases; unmatched junction nucleotides: 13. Germline V gene sequence: CDR1 SGHAT, CDR2 FQNNGV. The CDR3 contains 18 residues.

CDR3 amino acids: CARLTGQGVNTIYF. Here the CDR3 DNA reads TGTGCCAGGCTAACGGGACAGGGGGTAAACACCATATATTTT. The genes are TRBV6-1 and TRBJ1-3; 11 bases agree with TRBD1. J gave up 6 bases and V 9 bases, and 7 bases lay outside the gene matches. Germline V lookup: CDR1 MNHNS, CDR2 SASEGT. The CDR3 sequence is 14 residues long.

V usage is TRBV7-8 and J usage is TRBJ2-2; D gene unclear. V was pared by 1 base and J by 3 bases, with 6 bases between. The CDR3 length is 14 residues. Germline lookup yields CDR1 SGHVS and CDR2 FQNEAQ. CDR3 region: CASSLGIYTGELFF. CDR3 DNA: TGTGCCAGCAGCTTAGGGATTTACACCGGGGAGCTGTTTTTT.

This sequence joins TRBV28 and TRBJ2-7; 7 positions agree with TRBD1. The germline gives CDR1 MDHEN, CDR2 SYDVKM. V lost 0 bases, J lost 4 bases, and 9 bases stayed unmatched. The CDR3 extends over 16 amino acids. CDR3: CASSLWRPRGYYEQYF. CDR3 nucleotide sequence: TGTGCCAGCAGTTTATGGCGGCCCAGGGGGTATTACGAGCAGTACTTC.

The chain uses TRBV5-8 and TRBJ2-2; 9 bases match TRBD1. Germline values: CDR1 SGHTS, CDR2 YDEGEE. The V and J ends lost 3 bases and 0 bases, in that order; junction bases with no gene match: 6. CDR3 length equals 17 residues. CDR3 sequence (DNA): TGTGCCAGCAGCTCCGTACAGGGGGCGGCGAACACCGGGGAGCTGTTTTTT. This sequence encodes CASSSVQGAANTGELFF.

This sequence joins TRBV6-1 and TRBJ2-2; maybe TRBD2 (6 bases). The CDR3 runs 17 residues. CDR1 is MNHNS, CDR2 SASEGT, per germline. Trimming took 1 base from V and 2 from J, leaving 14 bases between them. DNA for the CDR3: TGTGCCAGCAGTGAAGACCCGGGACTCCTTAACACCGGGGAGCTGTTTTTT. Protein: CASSEDPGLLNTGELFF.

V and J are TRBV5-4 and TRBJ2-1; perhaps TRBD2 as D (5 bases). V was cut by 5 bases and J by 0 bases, with 9 bases left in between. This CDR3 is built from 14 residues. Germline lookup yields CDR1 SGHNT and CDR2 YYREEE (reference sequence). This chain's CDR3 is CASRSDSSYNEQFF. The CDR3 DNA follows: TGTGCCAGCAGGTCGGACTCCTCCTACAATGAGCAGTTCTTC.

The V call is TRBV14, the J call TRBJ2-7, with D perhaps TRBD1 (5 bases). The CDR3 is made up of 15 amino acids. The V and J ends lost 2 bases and 2 bases respectively, with 13 bases between them. Germline lookup yields CDR1 SGHDN and CDR2 FVKESK. CDR3 region: CASSQLRGRPYEQYF. As DNA, the CDR3 is TGTGCCAGCAGCCAATTAAGGGGCCGACCCTACGAGCAGTACTTC.

This clone was observed a handful of times. This chain joins TRBV5-6 and TRBJ1-1; tentatively, D is TRBD1 (6 bases). The germline gives CDR1 SGHDT, CDR2 YYEEEE. The CDR3 is 18 residues long. Trimming pared 3 bases from V and 5 bases from J, leaving 26 bases between. CDR3 sequence reads: CASSSRLGDISHGTEAFF. For the CDR3, the DNA is TGTGCCAGCAGCTCCCGGTTGGGGGACATCTCGCATGGGACTGAAGCTTTCTTT.

This clone has a handful of counts. The junction and the germline gene differ at one end; a read error may be behind it. The gene calls are TRBV6-6 and TRBJ1-5; tentatively, D is TRBD1 (6 bases). The length of the CDR3 is 13 residues. Germline-derived CDR1 and CDR2 are MNHNY and SVGAGI (reference sequence). The CDR3 spells CASSDSDSQPQHF. The CDR3 region has the DNA TGTGCCAGCAGTGACTCGGACAGCCAGCCCCAGCATTTT.

The chain has TRBV6-6 and TRBJ1-2; tentatively, D is TRBD1 (6 bases). The CDR3 runs to 14 residues. Germline loops: CDR1 MNHNY, CDR2 SVGAGI (reference sequence). V dropped 7 bases and J dropped 6 bases, with 18 bases sitting between them. Here the CDR3 reads CASTPTDRLHGYTF. CDR3 DNA sequence: TGTGCCAGCACCCCCACCGACAGGTTACATGGCTACACCTTC.

The V gene is TRBV29-1, the J gene TRBJ1-1; weak D call: TRBD1 (6 bases). This CDR3 has 12 residues. In germline, CDR1 is SQVTM, CDR2 ANQGSEA. Trimming left V 7 bases short and J 7 bases short, with 16 bases between. Written as DNA, the CDR3 is TGCAGCGCTACGACAGGAGAACTTGAAGCTTTCTTT. It translates to CSATTGELEAFF.

The chain is built from TRBV28 and TRBJ2-3, with D tentatively TRBD2 (6 bases). Germline assignment: CDR1 MDHEN and CDR2 SYDVKM. Trimming took 4 bases from V and 5 from J, leaving 10 bases between them. CDR3 length: 13 residues. The CDR3: CASSWGGQDTQYF. CDR3 in DNA: TGTGCCAGCAGTTGGGGAGGCCAAGATACGCAGTATTTT.

On this clone: This likely traces to a read error, being one base from a far larger clone. This sample includes further DNA sequences coding for the same CDR3. The J gene is TRBJ2-7, the V gene TRBV19, with a possible D match to TRBD1 (6 bases). Deletions cut 6 bases from V and 0 bases from J, with 9 bases between. The CDR3 has 13 residues. CDR1 LNHDA and CDR2 SQIVND come from the germline V gene (reference sequence). CDR3 sequence: CASSLDSSYEQYF. For the CDR3, the DNA is TGTGCCAGTAGCCTGGACAGCTCCTACGAGCAGTACTTC. Based on the CDR3 plus reference TRBV19 and TRBJ2-7, the full variable domain is DGGITQSPKYLFRKEGQNVTLSCEQNLNHDAMYWYRQDPGQGLRLIYYSQIVNDFQKGDIAEGYSVSREKKESFPLTVTSAQKNPTAFYLCASSLDSSYEQYFGPGTRLTVT.

The gene calls are TRBV7-9 and TRBJ1-2; 8 bases line up with TRBD1. The CDR3 consists of 14 residues. Germline V CDR1 and CDR2: SEHNR, FQNEAQ (reference sequence). Trimming took 5 bases from V and 3 from J; bases not matched to a gene: 5. The CDR3 bases are TGTGCCAGCAGCCAGGACAGGGCGGACTATGGCTACACCTTC. Protein: CASSQDRADYGYTF. The full variable domain, rest sourced from reference TRBV7-9 and TRBJ1-2, is DTGVSQNPRHKITKRGQNVTFRCDPISEHNRLYWYRQTLGQGPEFLTYFQNEAQLEKSRLLSDRFSAERPKGSFSTLEIQRTEQGDSAMYLCASSQDRADYGYTFGSGTRLTVV.

The chain carries TRBV5-1 and TRBJ2-5, with D tentatively TRBD1 (6 bases). The length of the CDR3 is 13 residues. The germline CDR1 and CDR2 sequences are SGHRS and YFSETQ. V dropped 0 bases and J dropped 4 bases, with 7 bases sitting between them. The DNA for the CDR3 is TGCGCCAGCAGCTTGGGAGGGGGAGAGACCCAGTACTTC. This translates into CASSLGGGETQYF.

This clone came up once. The V gene is TRBV11-2, the J gene TRBJ1-1, with 7 bases matching TRBD1. The V gene end was trimmed by 5 bases and the J gene end by 6 bases; junction bases not matched to a gene: 12. The CDR3 spans 15 residues. The germline V gene encodes CDR1 SGHAT and CDR2 FQNNGV. Here the CDR3 DNA reads TGTGCCAGCAGCCCCTACCCGCAGGGGGTCCCTGAAGCTTTCTTT. Protein sequence: CASSPYPQGVPEAFF.

In this sample, this clone turned up a few times. This rearrangement joins TRBV6-4 to TRBJ2-1, with 8 bases that match TRBD1. Germline values: CDR1 MRHNA, CDR2 SNTAGT. The CDR3 contains 14 residues. The J segment lost 4 bases and the V segment lost 10 bases, leaving 9 bases of the junction unmatched. The chain's CDR3 is CATALTGEYNEQFF. For the CDR3, the DNA is TGTGCCACCGCCTTGACAGGGGAGTACAATGAGCAGTTCTTC.

The CDR3 DNA follows: TGTGCCAGCTGGACAGGGCTAGGAGAGCAGTACTTC. It yields the protein CASWTGLGEQYF. This rearrangement joins TRBV6-5 to TRBJ2-7; 8 bases fit TRBD1. There are 12 residues in the CDR3. Germline V lookup: CDR1 MNHEY, CDR2 SVGAGI. The V gene end was trimmed by 8 bases and the J gene end by 7 bases; junction bases not matched to a gene: 7.

This clone came up many times. This chain connects TRBV25-1 to TRBJ2-7; 7 bases align to TRBD2. Per germline, CDR1 MGHDK and CDR2 SYGVNS. J gave up 4 bases and V 3 bases, and 3 bases lay outside the gene matches. CDR3 length: 13 residues. This chain's CDR3 is CASSDREGYEQYF. As DNA, the CDR3 is TGTGCCAGCAGTGACAGGGAGGGGTACGAGCAGTACTTC.

The V call is TRBV25-1, the J call TRBJ2-1; the match to TRBD1 covers 7 bases. This CDR3 region has 15 residues. V dropped 6 bases and J dropped 8; count of bases not matched to a gene: 13. Germline V gene data show CDR1 as MGHDK and CDR2 as SYGVNS. DNA of the CDR3: TGTGCCAGCAGGGACAGGCAAAGTACGAAGGATGAGCAGTTCTTC. Protein sequence: CASRDRQSTKDEQFF.

There are a few counts of this clone. This chain uses TRBV6-1 with TRBJ1-1; D gene ambiguous. CDR3 length: 15 residues. Germline V gene data show CDR1 as MNHNS and CDR2 as SASEGT. Trimming took off 2 bases at V and 4 bases at J, with 14 bases between the two ends. The CDR3 region is CASSENPGGSTEAFF. The CDR3 region has the DNA TGTGCCAGCAGTGAAAATCCGGGAGGGTCCACTGAAGCTTTCTTT.